This passage covers 20 T cell receptor beta chains from one sample sequenced in a study of OX40 agonist ivuxolimab in advanced cancers. Profiled with immunoSEQ multiplex PCR; TCRdb holds only in-frame clones, not every one. This table has fewer than 70,000 clones, roughly 89% appearing once. Here the sequenced sample was CD4+ or CD8+ T cells sorted from blood, taken in a trial of the OX40 agonist ivuxolimab. Receptors originate from an adult with an advanced solid tumor such as melanoma, head and neck, liver or kidney cancer.

With regard to this clone: Different DNA sequences within this sample yield the same CDR3. The chain recombines TRBV9 with TRBJ1-2, with unresolved D. The CDR3 has 14 amino acids. CDR1 is SGDLS, CDR2 YYNGEE, per germline. The V gene lost 8 bases and the J gene lost 1 base, with 15 bases spanning the gap. The CDR3 coding sequence is TGTGCCAGTAGCCCCGCCGGGATTAACTATGGCTACACCTTC. Its protein product is CASSPAGINYGYTF.

This clone was seen a handful of times. This rearrangement joins TRBV19 to TRBJ2-6, with 8 bases fitting TRBD1. V lost 3 bases and J lost 4; bases outside the gene matches: 8. Germline lookup yields CDR1 LNHDA and CDR2 SQIVND (reference sequence). CDR3 length: 17 residues. CDR3: CASSIRGQTYGANVLTF. The CDR3 DNA reads TGTGCCAGTAGTATCAGGGGGCAAACATACGGGGCCAACGTCCTGACTTTC.

The rearrangement uses TRBV9 and TRBJ2-1, with TRBD2 matching over 13 bases. This CDR3 is built from 15 residues. Per the germline V gene, CDR1 is SGDLS and CDR2 is YYNGEE. Trimming removed 2 bases from V and 7 bases from J; junction bases left unmatched: 3. The CDR3: CASSVTSGRWNEQFF. The CDR3 bases are TGTGCCAGCAGCGTGACTAGCGGGAGGTGGAATGAGCAGTTCTTC.

J is TRBJ2-1 and V is TRBV4-3; 10 positions match TRBD2. The CDR3 sequence is 15 residues long. With V trimmed by 2 bases and J by 7 bases, 5 bases remained unmatched. Germline V lookup: CDR1 LGHNA, CDR2 YSLEER. CDR3 coding DNA: TGCGCCAGCAGCCAACTAGCGGGGGATCGGAATGAGCAGTTCTTC. Translation: CASSQLAGDRNEQFF.

This sequence joins TRBV29-1 and TRBJ2-7; D unclear. V lost 0 bases and J lost 2, with 8 bases in between. This CDR3 contains 13 residues. The germline V gene has CDR1 SQVTM and CDR2 ANQGSEA. CDR3 sequence: CSVEDALAYEQYF. Here the CDR3 DNA reads TGCAGCGTTGAAGATGCCTTAGCCTACGAGCAGTACTTC.

The chain recombines TRBV5-1 with TRBJ1-2; D perhaps matches TRBD1 (6 bases). The V gene lost 3 bases and the J gene lost 4 bases, with 13 bases spanning the gap. The CDR3 length is 14 residues. Germline CDR1 reads SGHRS; CDR2 reads YFSETQ. CDR3 DNA sequence: TGCGCCAGCAGCTCGGGGGGGGCCCCCTATGGCTACACCTTC. Amino acid sequence: CASSSGGAPYGYTF.

This clone was counted a single time. The chain carries TRBV6-6 and TRBJ1-4; possibly TRBD1 for D (6 bases). The CDR3 length is 15 residues. V was pared by 6 bases and J by 7 bases, with 18 bases between. The germline CDR1 and CDR2 sequences are MNHNY and SVGAGI (reference sequence). As DNA, the CDR3 is TGTGCCAGCAGACAAAGACAGGCCCCTGGTGAAAAACTGTTTTTT. Translated: CASRQRQAPGEKLFF.

This clone was seen just once. The chain uses TRBV19 and TRBJ1-3, with D uncertain. Germline V gives CDR1 LNHDA, CDR2 SQIVND (reference sequence). This CDR3 contains 15 residues. The V end was cut by 5 bases, the J end by 0 bases, with 11 bases between. CDR3 loop: CASSSLQSSGNTIYF. The DNA of the CDR3 is TGTGCCAGTAGTTCCTTACAGAGCTCTGGAAACACCATATATTTT.

The chain is built from TRBV20-1 and TRBJ1-1, with D tentatively TRBD1 (5 bases). CDR1 and CDR2 (germline): DFQATT, SNEGSKA (reference sequence). The CDR3 runs to 11 residues. V shed 6 bases and J shed 4 bases, with 9 bases lying between them. The DNA for the CDR3 is TGCAGTGCAATTGGGGGCACTGAAGCTTTCTTT. Its translation: CSAIGGTEAFF.

This chain's CDR3 is CASSKIRGNQPQHF. The CDR3 coding sequence is TGTGCCAGTAGTAAGATCAGGGGGAACCAGCCCCAGCATTTT. The genes are TRBV19 and TRBJ1-5; 7 nucleotides agree with TRBD1. The CDR3 covers 14 residues. The trim removed 4 bases at V and 7 bases at J, leaving 7 bases unmatched. Germline lookup yields CDR1 LNHDA and CDR2 SQIVND (reference sequence).

J is TRBJ2-2 and V is TRBV6-1; 8 bases are a match to TRBD1. Germline-derived CDR1 and CDR2 are MNHNS and SASEGT. The CDR3 extends over 16 amino acids. The ends lost 4 bases at V and 1 base at J; junction bases unmatched: 5. The CDR3 is CASSAFGTGNTGELFF. The CDR3 coding sequence is TGTGCCAGCAGTGCGTTCGGGACAGGGAACACCGGGGAGCTGTTTTTT.

J is TRBJ2-7 and V is TRBV6-1; 15 bases are shared with TRBD2. J was trimmed by 5 bases and V by 4 bases; bases with no gene match: 6. The CDR3 is 16 amino acids. CDR1 MNHNS and CDR2 SASEGT come from the germline V gene. Written as DNA, the CDR3 is TGTGCCAGCAGTGGTCCCGGGACTAGCGGGAGGAACGAGCAGTACTTC. Encoded protein: CASSGPGTSGRNEQYF.

V and J are TRBV6-5 and TRBJ2-2; no clear D gene. V lost 1 base and J lost 9, with 9 bases in between. Germline V CDR1 and CDR2: MNHEY, SVGAGI. The CDR3 has 13 residues. CDR3 in DNA: TGTGCCAGCAGTTACTTCCCCCCACGGGAGCTGTTTTTT. The encoded protein is CASSYFPPRELFF.

As for this clone: One end of the junction fails to match germline, which may point to a read error. This chain joins TRBV7-9 and TRBJ2-1; possibly TRBD1 for D (6 bases). This CDR3 is built from 11 residues. The germline V gene has CDR1 SEHNR and CDR2 FQNEAQ (reference sequence). The CDR3 region has the DNA TGTGCCAGCAGCGACCCCCCAAGGGGGATCTTC. It is translated as CASSDPPRGIF. The whole variable domain, filled in from reference TRBV7-9 and TRBJ2-1, reads DTGVSQNPRHKITKRGQNVTFRCDPISEHNRLYWYRQTLGQGPEFLTYFQNEAQLEKSRLLSDRFSAERPKGSFSTLEIQRTEQGDSAMYLCASSDPPRGIFGPGTRLTVL.

The J gene is TRBJ2-2, the V gene TRBV5-1; D unclear. V was pared by 0 bases and J by 1 base, with 10 bases between. The CDR3 covers 16 residues. Germline CDR1 SGHRS, CDR2 YFSETQ. The CDR3 protein is CASSLDGDGNTGELFF. CDR3 DNA: TGCGCCAGCAGCTTGGATGGGGATGGGAACACCGGGGAGCTGTTTTTT.

The rearrangement joins TRBV6-6 to TRBJ2-2, with D possibly matching TRBD1 (5 bases). This CDR3 is built from 16 residues. CDR1 is MNHNY and CDR2 is SVGAGI in the germline V gene (reference sequence). The V end was cut by 5 bases, the J end by 4 bases, with 17 bases between. The DNA for the CDR3 is TGTGCCAGCAGTCAACCTAGGACAAAAAGCACCGGGGAGCTGTTTTTT. The encoded protein is CASSQPRTKSTGELFF.

The V gene is TRBV6-5, the J gene TRBJ1-5; no reliable D call. Germline assignment: CDR1 MNHEY and CDR2 SVGAGI. The CDR3 consists of 12 residues. The V gene lost 8 bases and the J gene lost 2 bases, with 7 bases spanning the gap. The DNA for the CDR3 is TGTGCCAGCGGGAGGGGCAATCAGCCCCAGCATTTT. Residues: CASGRGNQPQHF.

This sequence joins TRBV6-5 and TRBJ2-4, with D tentatively TRBD1 (6 bases). The germline gives CDR1 MNHEY, CDR2 SVGAGI. The ends were cut back, 6 bases at V and 1 base at J, with 10 bases in the middle. The CDR3 length is 14 residues. Here the CDR3 DNA reads TGTGCCAGCAGCCCCCAGGGGGCCAAAAACATTCAGTACTTC. Amino acids: CASSPQGAKNIQYF.

The V and J genes are TRBV5-1 and TRBJ2-7; D possibly matches TRBD1 or TRBD2 (5 bases each). CDR1 is SGHRS, CDR2 YFSETQ, per germline. Trimming took off 0 bases at V and 6 bases at J, with 10 bases between the two ends. The length of the CDR3 is 13 residues. Here the CDR3 reads CASSLVGTGEQYF. Here the CDR3 DNA reads TGCGCCAGCAGCTTGGTGGGGACCGGCGAGCAGTACTTC.

The rearrangement joins TRBV7-3 to TRBJ2-7, with 8 bases identical to TRBD2. This CDR3 is 18 amino acids long. With 0 bases clipped from V and 6 bases from J, the junction kept 16 bases outside the gene matches. CDR1 and CDR2 (germline): SGHTA, FQGTGA. The CDR3 nucleotides are TGTGCCAGCAGCTTAACTGCCAGCGGGAGAGTCAGTTCCAGCGAGCAGTACTTC. Amino acids: CASSLTASGRVSSSEQYF. Full variable domain (rest looked up from reference TRBV7-3 and TRBJ2-7): GAGVSQTPSNKVTEKGKYVELRCDPISGHTALYWYRQSLGQGPEFLIYFQGTGAADDSGLPNDRFFAVRPEGSVSTLKIQRTERGDSAVYLCASSLTASGRVSSSEQYFGPGTRLTVT.